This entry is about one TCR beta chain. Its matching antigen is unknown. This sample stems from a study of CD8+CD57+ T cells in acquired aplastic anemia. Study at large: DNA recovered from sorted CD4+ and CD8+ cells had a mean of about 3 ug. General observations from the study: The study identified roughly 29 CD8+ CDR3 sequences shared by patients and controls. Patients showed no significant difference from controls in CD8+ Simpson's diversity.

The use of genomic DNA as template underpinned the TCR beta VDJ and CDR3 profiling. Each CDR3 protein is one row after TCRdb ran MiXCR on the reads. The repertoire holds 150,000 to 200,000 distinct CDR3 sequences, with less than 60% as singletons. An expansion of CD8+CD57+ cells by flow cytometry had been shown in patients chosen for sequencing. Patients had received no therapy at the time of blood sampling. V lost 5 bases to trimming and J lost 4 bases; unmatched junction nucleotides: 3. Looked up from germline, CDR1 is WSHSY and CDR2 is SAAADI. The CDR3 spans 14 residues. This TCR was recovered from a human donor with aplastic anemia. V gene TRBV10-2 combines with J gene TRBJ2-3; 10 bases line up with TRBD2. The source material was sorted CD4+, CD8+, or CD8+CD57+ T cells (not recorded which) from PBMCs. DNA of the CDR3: TGCGCCAGCAGTCGACTAGCGGGTGCAGATACGCAGTATTTT. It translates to CASSRLAGADTQYF.